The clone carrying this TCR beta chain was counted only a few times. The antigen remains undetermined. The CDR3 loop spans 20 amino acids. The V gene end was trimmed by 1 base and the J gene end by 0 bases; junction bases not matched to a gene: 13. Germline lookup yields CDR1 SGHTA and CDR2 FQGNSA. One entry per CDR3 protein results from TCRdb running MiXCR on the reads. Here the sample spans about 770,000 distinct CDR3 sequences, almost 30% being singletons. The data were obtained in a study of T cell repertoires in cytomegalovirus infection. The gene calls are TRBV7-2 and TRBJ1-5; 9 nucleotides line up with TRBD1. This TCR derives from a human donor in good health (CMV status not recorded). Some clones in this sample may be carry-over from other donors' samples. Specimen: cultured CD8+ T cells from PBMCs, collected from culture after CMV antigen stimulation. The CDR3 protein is CASSLVPRGTGRYSNQPQHF. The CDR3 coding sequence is TGTGCCAGCAGCTTAGTCCCCCGAGGGACAGGGCGTTATAGCAATCAGCCCCAGCATTTT.